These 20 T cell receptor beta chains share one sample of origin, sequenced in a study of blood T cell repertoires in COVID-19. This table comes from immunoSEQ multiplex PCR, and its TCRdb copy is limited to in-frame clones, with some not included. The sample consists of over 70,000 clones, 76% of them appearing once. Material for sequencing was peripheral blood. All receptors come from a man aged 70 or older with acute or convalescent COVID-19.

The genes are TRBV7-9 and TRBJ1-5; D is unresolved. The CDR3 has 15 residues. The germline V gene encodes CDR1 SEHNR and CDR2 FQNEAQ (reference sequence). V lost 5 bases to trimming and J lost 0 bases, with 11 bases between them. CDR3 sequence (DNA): TGTGCCAGCAGCCCCGGGGATCTTAGCAATCAGCCCCAGCATTTT. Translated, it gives CASSPGDLSNQPQHF. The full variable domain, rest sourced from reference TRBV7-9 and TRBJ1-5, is DTGVSQNPRHKITKRGQNVTFRCDPISEHNRLYWYRQTLGQGPEFLTYFQNEAQLEKSRLLSDRFSAERPKGSFSTLEIQRTEQGDSAMYLCASSPGDLSNQPQHFGDGTRLSIL.

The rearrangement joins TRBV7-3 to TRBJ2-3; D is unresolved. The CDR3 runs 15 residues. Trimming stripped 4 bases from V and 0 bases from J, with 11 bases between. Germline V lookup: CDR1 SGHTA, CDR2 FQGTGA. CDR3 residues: CASSSSTASTDTQYF. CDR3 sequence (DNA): TGTGCCAGCAGCTCCTCTACCGCTAGCACAGATACGCAGTATTTT.

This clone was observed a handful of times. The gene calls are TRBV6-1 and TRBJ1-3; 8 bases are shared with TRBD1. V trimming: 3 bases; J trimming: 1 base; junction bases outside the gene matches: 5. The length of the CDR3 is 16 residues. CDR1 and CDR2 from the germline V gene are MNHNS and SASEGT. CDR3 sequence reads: CASSDDRGGSGNTIYF. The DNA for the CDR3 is TGTGCCAGCAGTGATGACAGGGGAGGATCTGGAAACACCATATATTTT.

CDR3 nucleotides: TGCAGCGTAGGTGGGGTCGGAGGGGGCGCGCTCGAAAAACTGTTTTTT. Protein product: CSVGGVGGGALEKLFF. The chain carries TRBV29-1 and TRBJ1-4; 7 bases are a match to TRBD1. Looked up from germline, CDR1 is SQVTM and CDR2 is ANQGSEA. The CDR3 runs to 16 residues. V lost 6 bases, J lost 8 bases, and 18 bases stayed unmatched.

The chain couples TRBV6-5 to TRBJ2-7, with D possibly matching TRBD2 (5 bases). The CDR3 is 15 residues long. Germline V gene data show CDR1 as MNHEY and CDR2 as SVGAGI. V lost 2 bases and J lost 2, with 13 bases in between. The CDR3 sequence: CASSYAGGSAYEQYV. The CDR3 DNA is TGTGCCAGCAGTTACGCGGGTGGGAGCGCCTACGAGCAGTACGTC.

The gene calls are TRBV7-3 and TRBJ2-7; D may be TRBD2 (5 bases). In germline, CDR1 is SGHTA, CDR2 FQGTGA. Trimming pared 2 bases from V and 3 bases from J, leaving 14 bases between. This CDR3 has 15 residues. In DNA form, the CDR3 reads TGTGCCAGCAGCTTACTCCGTACCGGGAACTACGAGCAGTACTTC. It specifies CASSLLRTGNYEQYF.

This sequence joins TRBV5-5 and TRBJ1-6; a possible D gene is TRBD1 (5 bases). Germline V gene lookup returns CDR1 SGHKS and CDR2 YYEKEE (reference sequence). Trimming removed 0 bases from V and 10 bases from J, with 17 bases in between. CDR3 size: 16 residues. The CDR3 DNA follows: TGTGCCAGCAGCTTGGGATCGGCCAGGGTGGGCTCACCCCTCCACTTT. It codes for CASSLGSARVGSPLHF.

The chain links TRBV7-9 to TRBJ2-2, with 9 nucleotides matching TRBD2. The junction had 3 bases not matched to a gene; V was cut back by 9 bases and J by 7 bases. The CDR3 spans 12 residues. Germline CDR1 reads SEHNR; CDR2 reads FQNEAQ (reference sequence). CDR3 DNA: TGTGCCAGTAGCGGGAGTGTCGGGGAGCTGTTTTTT. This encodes CASSGSVGELFF.

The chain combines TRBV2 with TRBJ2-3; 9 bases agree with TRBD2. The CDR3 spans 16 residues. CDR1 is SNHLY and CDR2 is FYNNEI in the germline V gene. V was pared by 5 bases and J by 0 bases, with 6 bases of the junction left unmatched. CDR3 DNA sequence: TGTGCCAGCAGTTTCGGACTAGCGACTAGCACAGATACGCAGTATTTT. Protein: CASSFGLATSTDTQYF.

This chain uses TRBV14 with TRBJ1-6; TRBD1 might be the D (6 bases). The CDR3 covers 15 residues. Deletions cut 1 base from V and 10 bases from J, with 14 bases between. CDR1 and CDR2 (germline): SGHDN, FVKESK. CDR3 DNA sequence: TGTGCCAGCAGCCAAGCTACAGGGAGAGGATCACCCCTCCACTTT. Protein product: CASSQATGRGSPLHF.

The chain's CDR3 is CASSQERWDSLNEKLFF. Here the CDR3 DNA reads TGTGCCAGCAGCCAAGAAAGGTGGGACAGTTTGAATGAAAAACTGTTTTTT. This sequence joins TRBV14 and TRBJ1-4; 7 bases are shared with TRBD1. CDR1 and CDR2 (germline): SGHDN, FVKESK. The J segment lost 5 bases and the V segment lost 0 bases, leaving 9 bases of the junction unmatched. CDR3 length: 17 amino acids.

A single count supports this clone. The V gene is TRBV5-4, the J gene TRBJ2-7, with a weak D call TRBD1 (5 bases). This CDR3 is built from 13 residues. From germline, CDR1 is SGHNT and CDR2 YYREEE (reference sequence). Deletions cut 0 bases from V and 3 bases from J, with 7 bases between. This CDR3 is CASSLDRSYEQYV. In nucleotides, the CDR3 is TGTGCCAGCAGCTTGGACAGGAGCTACGAGCAGTACGTC.

CDR3 nucleotide sequence: TGTGCCAGCAGCTTAGGACGGGGAGTGAACACCGGGGAGCTGTTTTTT. Translated, it gives CASSLGRGVNTGELFF. This sequence joins TRBV7-9 and TRBJ2-2; the D gene is possibly TRBD2 (5 bases). The germline V gene has CDR1 SEHNR and CDR2 FQNEAQ (reference sequence). This CDR3 contains 16 residues. V was shortened by 1 base and J by 1 base, with 10 bases between the two germline ends. The full variable domain, its missing parts supplied by reference TRBV7-9 and TRBJ2-2, is DTGVSQNPRHKITKRGQNVTFRCDPISEHNRLYWYRQTLGQGPEFLTYFQNEAQLEKSRLLSDRFSAERPKGSFSTLEIQRTEQGDSAMYLCASSLGRGVNTGELFFGEGSRLTVL.

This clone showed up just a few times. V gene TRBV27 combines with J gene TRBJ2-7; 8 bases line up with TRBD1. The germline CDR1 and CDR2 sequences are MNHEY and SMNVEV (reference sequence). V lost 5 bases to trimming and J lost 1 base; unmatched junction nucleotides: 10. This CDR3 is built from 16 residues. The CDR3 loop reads CASSQTGDKASYEQYV. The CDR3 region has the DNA TGTGCCAGCAGTCAGACAGGGGACAAGGCTTCCTACGAGCAGTACGTC.

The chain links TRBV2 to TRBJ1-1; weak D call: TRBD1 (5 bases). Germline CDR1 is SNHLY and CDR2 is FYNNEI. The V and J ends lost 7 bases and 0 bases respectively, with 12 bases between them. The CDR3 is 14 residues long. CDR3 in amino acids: CASNGQGMNTEAFF. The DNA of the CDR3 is TGTGCCAGCAATGGGCAGGGCATGAACACTGAAGCTTTCTTT.

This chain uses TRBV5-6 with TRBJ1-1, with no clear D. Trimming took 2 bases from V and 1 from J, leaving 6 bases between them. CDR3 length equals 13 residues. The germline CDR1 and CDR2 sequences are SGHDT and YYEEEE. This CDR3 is CASSFSENTEAFF. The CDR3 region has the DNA TGTGCCAGCAGCTTTTCAGAGAACACTGAAGCTTTCTTT.

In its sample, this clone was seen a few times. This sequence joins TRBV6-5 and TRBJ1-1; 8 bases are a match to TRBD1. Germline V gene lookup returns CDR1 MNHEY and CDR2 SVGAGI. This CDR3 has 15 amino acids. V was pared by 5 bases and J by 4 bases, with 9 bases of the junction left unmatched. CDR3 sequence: CASSPMTGVATEAFF. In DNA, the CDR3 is TGTGCCAGCAGTCCAATGACAGGGGTAGCCACTGAAGCTTTCTTT.

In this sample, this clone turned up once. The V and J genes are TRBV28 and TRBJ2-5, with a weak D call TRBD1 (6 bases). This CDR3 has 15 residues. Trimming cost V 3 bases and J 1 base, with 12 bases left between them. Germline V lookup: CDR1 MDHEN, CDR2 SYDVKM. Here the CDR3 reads CASSFRQEIQETQYF. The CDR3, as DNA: TGTGCCAGCAGTTTTCGACAGGAGATCCAAGAGACCCAGTACTTC.

The CDR3 sequence: CATSDLTDTTDTQYF. CDR3 DNA: TGTGCCACCAGTGATCTGACAGACACCACAGATACGCAGTATTTT. V usage is TRBV24-1 and J usage is TRBJ2-3, with D perhaps TRBD1 (5 bases). Germline V gene data show CDR1 as KGHDR and CDR2 as SFDVKD. CDR3 size: 15 residues. Between the trimmed V and J ends, which lost 3 bases and 2 bases, there was a span of 11 bases.

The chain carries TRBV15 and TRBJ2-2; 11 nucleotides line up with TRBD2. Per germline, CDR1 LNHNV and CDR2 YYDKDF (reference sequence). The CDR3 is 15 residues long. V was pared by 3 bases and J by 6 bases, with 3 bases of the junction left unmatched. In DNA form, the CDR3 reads TGTGCCACCAGCAGTCTAGCGGGAGGTTCCGGGGAGCTGTTTTTT. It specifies CATSSLAGGSGELFF.